Below, 8 T cell receptor beta chains from the same sample are listed, as sequenced in a study of cytomegalovirus exposure and HLA in healthy donors. Measured with immunoSEQ multiplex PCR; TCRdb has only the in-frame clones, and not every one. The table has about 140,000 clones, approximately 93% seen once. Sequencing used PBMCs. All receptors derive from a man between 18 and 35 years old in good health and CMV-seronegative.

This chain connects TRBV10-1 to TRBJ2-1, with D perhaps TRBD1 (6 bases). Germline V gene sequence: CDR1 WNHNN, CDR2 SYGVQD (reference sequence). The CDR3 is 13 amino acids. V dropped 2 bases and J dropped 10 bases, with 12 bases sitting between them. The DNA for the CDR3 is TGCGCCAGCAGTGAGGGGGGCCAGGACGAGCAGTTCTTC. It is translated as CASSEGGQDEQFF.

This chain uses TRBV9 with TRBJ2-1; D perhaps matches TRBD1 (6 bases). This CDR3 spans 13 amino acids. The V gene's germline CDR1 is SGDLS and CDR2 YYNGEE. Trimming left V 3 bases short and J 8 bases short, with 12 bases between. The CDR3 DNA follows: TGTGCCAGCAGCGGCGCCCAGGGGCATGAGCAGTTCTTC. The encoded protein is CASSGAQGHEQFF.

This chain connects TRBV5-1 to TRBJ1-1, with 11 bases identical to TRBD1. V shed 7 bases and J 5 bases; nucleotides not matched to a gene: 4. The CDR3 is made up of 13 amino acids. The germline V gene encodes CDR1 SGHRS and CDR2 YFSETQ. CDR3 DNA: TGCGCCAGCGGGGGACAGGGGGGAACTGAAGCTTTCTTT. Its protein product is CASGGQGGTEAFF.

This clone showed up just a few times. The rearrangement uses TRBV6-5 and TRBJ1-2; TRBD1 agrees at 9 bases. CDR3 length: 13 amino acids. The J segment lost 4 bases and the V segment lost 6 bases, leaving 3 bases of the junction unmatched. Germline assignment: CDR1 MNHEY and CDR2 SVGAGI. The CDR3 coding sequence is TGTGCCAGCAGGACAGGGGGTGGCTATGGCTACACCTTC. The encoded protein is CASRTGGGYGYTF.

V and J are TRBV5-4 and TRBJ2-3; 9 positions match TRBD2. CDR1 SGHNT and CDR2 YYREEE come from the germline V gene (reference sequence). The CDR3 is made up of 16 amino acids. V lost 2 bases and J lost 2; bases outside the gene matches: 6. CDR3 in DNA: TGTGCCAGCAGCTTTTATAGCGGGAGTAACACAGATACGCAGTATTTT. Encoded protein: CASSFYSGSNTDTQYF.

The rearrangement links TRBV11-2 to TRBJ1-3; the D is unclear. Per germline, CDR1 SGHAT and CDR2 FQNNGV. V was pared by 8 bases and J by 4 bases, with 15 bases between. The CDR3 is 14 amino acids. The CDR3 coding sequence is TGTGCCAGCTCCTCTCCGGGAGGCGGAAACACCATATATTTT. Translating gives CASSSPGGGNTIYF.

In this sample, this clone turned up once. V usage is TRBV19 and J usage is TRBJ2-2; the D gene is possibly TRBD1 (6 bases). The CDR3 is 15 amino acids. CDR1 LNHDA and CDR2 SQIVND come from the germline V gene (reference sequence). Trimming removed 1 base from V and 5 bases from J, with 11 bases in between. The CDR3 region is CASSIGPGATGELFF. CDR3 in DNA: TGTGCCAGTAGTATAGGACCAGGGGCGACCGGGGAGCTGTTTTTT.

The CDR3 loop is CASSIGTGANSNQPQHF. CDR3 sequence (DNA): TGTGCCAGTAGTATTGGGACAGGGGCCAATAGCAATCAGCCCCAGCATTTT. V gene TRBV19 combines with J gene TRBJ1-5; 10 positions agree with TRBD1. The germline gives CDR1 LNHDA, CDR2 SQIVND (reference sequence). The trim removed 3 bases at V and 0 bases at J, leaving 5 bases unmatched. The CDR3 totals 17 residues.